This T cell receptor (beta chain) was profiled in a study of neoadjuvant nivolumab and ipilimumab in lung cancer. The table came from immunoSEQ multiplex PCR; TCRdb's copy has only in-frame clones and leaves some out. The sample lists 17,000 or so clones, approximately 79% occurring once. CDR3 length equals 13 residues. Per the germline V gene, CDR1 is SQVTM and CDR2 is ANQGSEA. V was pared by 5 bases and J by 7 bases, with 18 bases between. Study-wide results and limits: TCR clonality did not significantly correlate with pathologic tumor regression. Higher pretherapy blood TCR richness went with higher resected-tumor richness.

A remark on this clone: Its antigen is unknown.

This chain links TRBV29-1 with TRBJ2-7; a possible D gene is TRBD2 (5 bases). This receptor was taken from an adult with non-small cell lung cancer. Sequences were derived from tumor tissue, sampled after neoadjuvant nivolumab, alone or with ipilimumab, at or shortly before surgery. The CDR3 is CSVIIQGGREQYF. The CDR3, as DNA: TGCAGCGTTATTATACAAGGAGGTCGGGAGCAGTACTTC.